This T cell receptor (beta chain) appears in the sequencing data of a study of graft-versus-host responses after intestinal transplantation. A remark on this clone: Its cognate antigen is unknown.

This CDR3 has 14 amino acids. Per germline, CDR1 SGHTA and CDR2 FQGNSA. V was shortened by 10 bases and J by 4 bases, with 16 bases between the two germline ends. This table comes from immunoSEQ multiplex PCR, and its TCRdb copy is limited to in-frame clones, with some not included. The table lists roughly 70,000 clones, approximately 87% of them singletons. This TCR came from a human donor who was the organ donor for an intestinal transplant. V gene TRBV7-2 combines with J gene TRBJ2-2, with D perhaps matching TRBD2 (5 bases). Sequencing was performed on unstimulated CD4+ T cells sorted from spleen or lymph node cells, taken before transplant. In DNA, the CDR3 is TGTGCCACCCAGCCCGGGGAGCCCACCGGGGAGCTGTTTTTT. This gives the protein CATQPGEPTGELFF. Combining the CDR3 with reference TRBV7-2 and TRBJ2-2 gives the whole variable domain GAGVSQSPSNKVTEKGKDVELRCDPISGHTALYWYRQSLGQGLEFLIYFQGNSAPDKSGLPSDRFSAERTGGSVSTLTIQRTQQEDSAVYLCATQPGEPTGELFFGEGSRLTVL.